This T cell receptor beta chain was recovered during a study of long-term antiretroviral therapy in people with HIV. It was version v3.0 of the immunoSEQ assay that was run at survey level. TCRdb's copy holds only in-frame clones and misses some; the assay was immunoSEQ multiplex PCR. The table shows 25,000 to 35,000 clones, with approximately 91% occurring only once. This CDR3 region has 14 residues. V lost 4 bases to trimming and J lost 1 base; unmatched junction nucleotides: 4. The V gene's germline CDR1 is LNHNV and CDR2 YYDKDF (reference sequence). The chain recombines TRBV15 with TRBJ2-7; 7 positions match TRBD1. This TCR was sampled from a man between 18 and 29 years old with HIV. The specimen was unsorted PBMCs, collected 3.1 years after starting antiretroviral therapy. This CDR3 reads CATSIGGQSYEQYF. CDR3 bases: TGTGCCACCAGCATTGGGGGACAGTCCTACGAGCAGTACTTC.